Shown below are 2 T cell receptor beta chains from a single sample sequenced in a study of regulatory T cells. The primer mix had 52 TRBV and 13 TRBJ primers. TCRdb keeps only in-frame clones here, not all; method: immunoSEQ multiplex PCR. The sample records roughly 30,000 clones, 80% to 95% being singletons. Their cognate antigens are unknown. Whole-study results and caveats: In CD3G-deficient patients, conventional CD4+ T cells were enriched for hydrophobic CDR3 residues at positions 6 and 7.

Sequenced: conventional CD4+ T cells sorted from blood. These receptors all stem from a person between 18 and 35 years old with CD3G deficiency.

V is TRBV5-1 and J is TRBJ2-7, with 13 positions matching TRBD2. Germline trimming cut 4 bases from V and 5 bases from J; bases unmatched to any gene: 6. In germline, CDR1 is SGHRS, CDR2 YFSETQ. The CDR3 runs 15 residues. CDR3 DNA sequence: TGCGCCAGCAGCCCGAGGACTAGCGGGAGTAACGAGCAGTACTTC. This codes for CASSPRTSGSNEQYF.

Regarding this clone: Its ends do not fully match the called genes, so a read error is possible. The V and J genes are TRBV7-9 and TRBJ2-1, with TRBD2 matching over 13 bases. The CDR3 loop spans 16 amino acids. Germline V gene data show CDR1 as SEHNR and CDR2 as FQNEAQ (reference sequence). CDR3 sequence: CASSPRTSGRYSEQFF. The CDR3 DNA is TGTGCCAGCAGCCCACGGACTAGCGGGAGATACAGTGAGCAGTTCTTC.